This is a list of T cell receptor beta chains from one sample in a study of blood T cell repertoires in COVID-19. Sequencing used immunoSEQ multiplex PCR; TCRdb keeps in-frame clones, though not all of them. The sample lists over 55,000 clones; 80% to 85% were seen once. The sequenced material came from peripheral blood. All receptors come from a human donor in a cohort sampled during active COVID-19. The CDR3 runs from the conserved cysteine through the conserved F or W. The D gene is left open where the match is weak. Expanded clones get a size class; other rows say once, few or many, or leave the size out.

NA	TRBV7-8	TRBJ1-1	TRBD1	CASSLGVGGGTEAFF	TGTGCCAGCAGCTTAGGGGTAGGGGGCGGGACTGAAGCTTTCTTT
NA	TRBV24-1	TRBJ2-3	NA	CATSDAGVKGPDTQYF	TGTGCCACCAGTGACGCAGGGGTAAAGGGTCCAGATACGCAGTATTTT
NA	TRBV18	TRBJ2-1	NA	CASSQGVGNEQFF	TGTGCCAGCTCACAGGGGGTGGGGAATGAGCAGTTCTTC
NA	TRBV9	TRBJ2-6	NA	CASSVDGVLGANVLTF	TGTGCCAGCAGCGTAGACGGGGTACTTGGGGCCAACGTCCTGACTTTC
NA	TRBV11-2	TRBJ2-1	NA	CASSSPDNEQFF	TGTGCCAGCAGCTCTCCGGACAATGAGCAGTTCTTC
NA	TRBV18	TRBJ1-4	NA	CASSPADIGEKLFF	TGTGCCAGCTCACCGGCTGACATTGGTGAAAAACTGTTTTTT
NA	TRBV5-1	TRBJ2-7	NA	CASSIGENEQYF	TGCGCCAGCTCTATTGGGGAGAACGAGCAGTACTTC
NA	TRBV30	TRBJ1-2	NA	CAWSVGQGLWGYTF	TGTGCCTGGAGTGTAGGCCAGGGGCTCTGGGGCTACACCTTC
NA	TRBV5-1	TRBJ2-5	TRBD1	CASSFRGTGTGETQYF	TGCGCCAGCAGCTTTAGGGGAACCGGGACAGGGGAGACCCAGTACTTC
NA	TRBV6-5	TRBJ2-1	TRBD1	CASTRQGYNEQFF	TGTGCCAGCACCCGACAGGGGTACAATGAGCAGTTCTTC
NA	TRBV6-6	TRBJ2-3	NA	CASSYELPTDTQYF	TGTGCCAGCAGTTACGAACTACCCACAGATACGCAGTATTTT
NA	TRBV3-1/TRBV3-2	TRBJ1-2	NA	CASSQEEGTYGYTF	TGTGCCAGCAGCCAAGAGGAGGGCACTTATGGCTACACCTTC
NA	TRBV24-1	TRBJ2-3	TRBD2	CATSGSGASTDTQYF	TGTGCCACCAGTGGTAGCGGGGCTAGCACAGATACGCAGTATTTT
few	TRBV28	TRBJ1-5	TRBD1	CASSSTGGGGNQPQHF	TGTGCCAGCAGTTCCACCGGAGGGGGCGGCAATCAGCCCCAGCATTTT
NA	TRBV30	TRBJ1-4	NA	CAWSAPTGRNEKLFF	TGTGCCTGGAGTGCACCGACAGGACGGAATGAAAAACTGTTTTTT
NA	TRBV2	TRBJ1-4	NA	CASILRNEKLFF	TGTGCCAGCATACTCCGTAATGAAAAACTGTTTTTT
NA	TRBV20-1	TRBJ1-3	TRBD1	CSAKQGHTIYF	TGCAGTGCTAAACAGGGGCACACCATATATTTT
NA	TRBV27	TRBJ1-6	NA	CASSSLTGRSYNSPLHF	TGTGCCAGCAGTTCCTTGACAGGTCGGTCCTATAATTCACCCCTCCACTTT
NA	TRBV30	TRBJ2-7	TRBD1	CAWSVGTGGVEQYF	TGTGCCTGGAGTGTAGGGACAGGGGGAGTTGAGCAGTACTTC
NA	TRBV29-1	TRBJ2-1	NA	CSAERQAGVQFF	TGCAGCGCCGAACGACAGGCCGGAGTGCAGTTCTTC
NA	TRBV28	TRBJ2-3	TRBD1	CASSLPKTGHTDTQYF	TGTGCCAGCAGTTTACCCAAGACAGGGCACACAGATACGCAGTATTTT
NA	TRBV5-1	TRBJ1-1	NA	CASSLSGQGQKNTEAFF	TGCGCCAGCAGCCTTAGTGGGCAGGGACAAAAGAACACTGAAGCTTTCTTT
NA	TRBV5-1	TRBJ2-2	TRBD1	CASRPGTGGSGELFF	TGCGCCAGCAGACCCGGGACAGGGGGCTCCGGGGAGCTGTTTTTT
NA	TRBV14	TRBJ2-6	NA	CASSLWTSGANVLTF	TGTGCCAGCAGCCTCTGGACATCTGGGGCCAACGTCCTGACTTTC
few	TRBV30	TRBJ2-7	NA	CAWSETGYEQYF	TGTGCCTGGAGTGAGACAGGCTACGAGCAGTACTTC
NA	TRBV19	TRBJ2-7	NA	CASSSAYLATTYEQYF	TGTGCCAGTAGTTCTGCCTACTTAGCGACTACTTACGAGCAGTACTTC
NA	TRBV13	TRBJ1-2	NA	CASSRRVLDGYGYTF	TGTGCCAGCAGTCGACGGGTCTTGGATGGGTATGGCTACACCTTC
NA	TRBV7-3	TRBJ1-2	NA	CASSPGEGGYTF	TGTGCCAGCAGCCCGGGGGAGGGTGGCTACACCTTC
NA	TRBV18	TRBJ1-1	NA	CASSPAGNLVYPEAFF	TGTGCCAGCTCACCCGCAGGGAATTTGGTGTATCCTGAAGCTTTCTTT